This T cell receptor (beta chain) is drawn from a study of T cells in Graves' hyperthyroidism and ophthalmopathy. RNA transcripts provided the source from which TCR beta CDR3 regions were amplified. First-round RT-PCR targeting the TCR CDR3 was performed with the HTBI primer set. TCRdb itself ran the multiplex PCR reads through MiXCR, one entry per CDR3 protein. The sample holds hundreds of thousands of distinct CDR3 sequences, over 11% seen once. Germline V gene sequence: CDR1 SGHTA, CDR2 FQGTGA. The CDR3 extends over 14 amino acids. This clonotype was counted between two and nine times. Its ends do not fully match the called genes, so a read error is possible. The PBMCs were sourced from fresh peripheral blood (around 10 ml).

Sequences were obtained from blood. This TCR was sampled from a woman younger than 45 with Graves' hyperthyroidism. The chain joins TRBV7-3 to TRBJ2-2; D is unresolved. CDR3 sequence: CVSSPSGFGGELFF. CDR3 DNA: TGTGTCAGCAGCCCCTCCGGCTTCGGCGGGGAGCTGTTTTTT.